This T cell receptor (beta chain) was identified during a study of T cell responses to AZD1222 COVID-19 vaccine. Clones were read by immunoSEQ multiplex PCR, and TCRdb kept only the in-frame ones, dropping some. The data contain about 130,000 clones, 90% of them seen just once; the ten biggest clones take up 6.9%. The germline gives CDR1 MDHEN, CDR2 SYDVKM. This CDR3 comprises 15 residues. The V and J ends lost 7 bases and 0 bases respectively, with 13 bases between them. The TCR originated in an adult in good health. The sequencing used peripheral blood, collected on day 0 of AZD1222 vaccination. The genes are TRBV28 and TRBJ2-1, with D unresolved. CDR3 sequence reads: CASIKGPNSYNEQFF. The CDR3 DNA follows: TGTGCCAGCATCAAAGGCCCCAACTCCTACAATGAGCAGTTCTTC.